This T cell receptor (beta chain) was captured in a study of T cell responses to AZD1222 COVID-19 vaccine (dated by TCRdb to 2020 to 2023). Context from the whole study: TCR sequencing covered 230 or so trial participants: 207 given two doses of AZD1222 and around 25 given two doses of MenACWY control vaccine. Trial participants were enrolled into age subgroups of 18-55, 56-69 and 70-plus years, which contained about 160, 30 and 59 TCR-sequenced participants, respectively.

The CDR3 regions of human TCRbeta chains were subjected to immunosequencing. Per the original workflow: TCRs in the repertoires were matched against a reference library of SARS-CoV-2-specific TCRs that had been generated with the MIRA antigen-specificity platform. Breadth was defined as the fraction of unique TCRs that were SARS-CoV-2-associated, and depth was defined as the fraction of total T cells that were SARS-CoV-2-associated. Using the MIRA data, every spike-specific TCR was mapped to the spike region that the TCR reacted to and assigned to either a CD4 or a CD8 class. Log10-transformed breadth and depth values were compared by one-way ANOVA with Sidak's multiple comparisons tests. The immuneACCESS repertoire file appears here via TCRdb, limited to in-frame rearrangements. These files lack a portion of the clones; in checked studies, under half of the deficit traces to unresolved V genes, and the cause of the others is not known. The DNA gave D and trimming, while V, J and clone size come from that table. The sample table records around 95,000 clones; more than 75% of these occur just once. Roughly 4.2% of the sample belongs to the ten largest clones.

On this clone: Its binding antigen is unknown. No much larger clone exists at a distance of one base, and base qualities are not known.

This specimen's time point label, interpreted: baseline before first vaccination. Per the publication, the treatment or condition label means: meningococcal conjugate vaccine given as trial control. The vaccinee samples were drawn from two UK trials, COV001 and COV002, one of which was a single-blind randomized controlled phase 2/3 trial testing AZD1222 (ChAdOx1 nCoV-19) in healthy adults. Trial participant PBMC samples were collected at day 0 and day 28 after the second dose for TCRbeta chain sequencing. Broader findings and caveats from the paper: Participants were mostly white British, with more females than males. The authors suggested clonal diversity may have been underestimated. After two AZD1222 doses, spike-specific TCR breadth and depth were significantly higher than at day 0 and than in MenACWY recipients. Because no samples from the day 14 peak response were available, repertoires could be characterized only after the peak T cell response. In the small 56-69-year group, the increase in depth fell short of significance, most likely because of low power. Vaccine-associated CD4 TCRs spanned the whole spike protein, with dominant responses in regions 160-218 and 743-854. Reportedly, almost half of the unique spike-specific TCRs recognized epitopes lying outside the regions that are mutated in the B.1.351 and B.1.1.7 variants. Conclusions about previously exposed vaccinees were limited because only a handful of AZD1222 recipients were SARS-CoV-2 seropositive at baseline.

The junction carries 12 bases between V and J, which are trimmed by 4 bases and 1 base respectively. According to the germline V gene, CDR1 reads SGDLS and CDR2 reads YYNGEE. The CDR3 contains 14 residues, cysteine and phenylalanine counted. The entry retains the CDR3 DNA only, 42 bases that are in frame from base 1. Specimen: peripheral blood, collected on day 0 of MenACWY control vaccination. This TCR was recovered from an adult in good health. This receptor chain uses TRBV9 and TRBJ2-7, with the D gene possibly TRBD1 or TRBD2, each one fitting 5 bases. The DNA is as follows: TGTGCCAGCAGCCCCGGGACGGATTCCTACGAGCAGTACTTC. Translated, it gives CASSPGTDSYEQYF.